Below, 20 T cell receptor beta chains from the same sample are listed, as sequenced in a study of vaccination effects on CD4 cells after COVID-19. These receptors are not linked to any known antigen. Peptide-pool stimulation followed by sequencing identified expanded antigen-specific CD4+ clonotypes in the ViraFEST assay. When around nine days of culture had elapsed, CD4+ T cells were isolated. Convalescent patients had PCR-confirmed SARS-CoV-2 infection between March and December 2020. As their vaccination, participants received two doses of either BNT162b2 or mRNA-1273. Sequencing was performed with immunoSEQ multiplex PCR; in TCRdb, only in-frame clones are kept and a portion is missing. The sample includes about 15,000 clones, under 85% seen only once; the top ten take approximately 22%. The sample here was CD4+ T cells from PBMCs cultured with SARS-CoV-2 spike peptides, taken after COVID-19 vaccination. Receptor source: a human donor who had a prior SARS-CoV-2 infection.

V gene TRBV6-2 or TRBV6-3 combines with J gene TRBJ1-1, with TRBD1 matching 8 bases. The junction had 13 bases not matched to a gene; V was cut back by 6 bases and J by 4 bases. The V gene's germline CDR1 is MNHEY and CDR2 SVGEGT. The CDR3 has 16 amino acids. CDR3 region: CASSDPGGRWFTEAFF. CDR3 nucleotide sequence: TGTGCCAGCAGCGACCCAGGGGGCCGGTGGTTCACTGAAGCTTTCTTT.

The chain recombines TRBV4-1 with TRBJ1-1; 8 bases map to TRBD1. Germline CDR1 reads MGHRA; CDR2 reads YSYEKL. With 4 bases clipped from V and 7 bases from J, the junction kept 11 bases outside the gene matches. This CDR3 region has 15 residues. The CDR3 reads CASSRSETGVIEAFF. Written as DNA, the CDR3 is TGCGCCAGCAGCCGATCCGAGACAGGGGTGATTGAAGCTTTCTTT.

The V and J genes are TRBV6-6 and TRBJ1-1, with 10 bases lining up with TRBD1. The CDR3 is made up of 17 amino acids. CDR1 is MNHNY and CDR2 is SVGAGI in the germline V gene (reference sequence). V trimming: 5 bases; J trimming: 2 bases; junction bases outside the gene matches: 11. The CDR3 DNA follows: TGTGCCAGCAGTCGCCTTTCGGACAGGGGGACCAACACTGAAGCTTTCTTT. Translating gives CASSRLSDRGTNTEAFF.

This rearrangement joins TRBV5-1 to TRBJ1-1; D perhaps matches TRBD1 (5 bases). V dropped 5 bases and J dropped 5 bases, with 16 bases sitting between them. The CDR3 is 14 residues long. Germline V gene sequence: CDR1 SGHRS, CDR2 YFSETQ. The CDR3 sequence is CASREEGWRTEAFF. CDR3 in DNA: TGCGCCAGCAGGGAGGAGGGGTGGAGGACTGAAGCTTTCTTT.

V usage is TRBV12-3 or TRBV12-4 and J usage is TRBJ2-3; no firm D call. This CDR3 has 12 amino acids. Between the trimmed V and J ends, which lost 3 bases and 2 bases, there was a span of 3 bases. The CDR3 bases are TGTGCCAGCAGTTTTGTCACAGATACGCAGTATTTT. It codes for CASSFVTDTQYF.

The rearrangement joins TRBV9 to TRBJ2-3; D is unresolved. V was cut by 0 bases and J by 3 bases, with 8 bases left in between. The CDR3 runs to 14 residues. The germline V gene encodes CDR1 SGDLS and CDR2 YYNGEE. The CDR3: CASSVEGETDTQYF. CDR3 DNA: TGTGCCAGCAGCGTAGAAGGAGAAACAGATACGCAGTATTTT.

The CDR3 reads CASSLSSGGGKTQYF. In DNA form, the CDR3 reads TGCGCCAGCAGCTTGTCATCAGGGGGCGGGAAGACCCAGTACTTC. The genes are TRBV5-1 and TRBJ2-5; 8 bases fit TRBD1. The CDR3 covers 15 residues. Germline CDR1 SGHRS, CDR2 YFSETQ. The V gene end was trimmed by 1 base and the J gene end by 6 bases; junction bases not matched to a gene: 8.

The genes are TRBV7-2 and TRBJ1-5, with a possible D match to TRBD1 (5 bases). The CDR3 has 15 residues. Germline-derived CDR1 and CDR2 are SGHTA and FQGNSA. Trimming took 5 bases from V and 4 from J, leaving 15 bases between them. CDR3 DNA: TGTGCCAGCAGCCTCGTCCAGGGAGGTAATCAGCCCCAGCATTTT. This sequence encodes CASSLVQGGNQPQHF.

The CDR3 loop is CASSLTFAELPNYGYTF. Here the CDR3 DNA reads TGTGCCAGCAGCTTAACGTTTGCTGAGTTGCCTAACTATGGCTACACCTTC. The chain joins TRBV7-3 to TRBJ1-2; D is unresolved. CDR3 size: 17 residues. Trimming shortened V by 0 bases and J by 0 bases, and 14 bases separated the two germline ends. Germline CDR1 SGHTA, CDR2 FQGTGA.

The J gene is TRBJ1-2, the V gene TRBV6-6, with D possibly TRBD1 on 5 matching bases. CDR1 is MNHNY and CDR2 is SVGAGI in the germline V gene (reference sequence). The V end was cut by 6 bases, the J end by 11 bases, with 13 bases between. The CDR3 contains 11 residues. CDR3: CASSPPPGYTF. DNA of the CDR3: TGTGCCAGCAGCCCCCCCCCAGGGTACACCTTC.

This rearrangement joins TRBV5-1 to TRBJ2-3; D is perhaps TRBD1 (5 bases). Germline-derived CDR1 and CDR2 are SGHRS and YFSETQ. This CDR3 region has 17 residues. The V end was cut by 4 bases, the J end by 5 bases, with 23 bases between. The CDR3 sequence: CASSEKRGAPLGDTQYF. The CDR3 region has the DNA TGCGCCAGCAGCGAAAAGCGTGGGGCCCCATTAGGAGATACGCAGTATTTT. Complete variable domain (other parts from reference TRBV5-1 and TRBJ2-3): KAGVTQTPRYLIKTRGQQVTLSCSPISGHRSVSWYQQTPGQGLQFLFEYFSETQRNKGNFPGRFSGRQFSNSRSEMNVSTLELGDSALYLCASSEKRGAPLGDTQYFGPGTRLTVL.

The V call is TRBV7-2, the J call TRBJ2-7, with 13 bases lining up with TRBD2. CDR3 length equals 14 residues. V lost 5 bases, J lost 5 bases, and 3 bases stayed unmatched. The germline CDR1 and CDR2 sequences are SGHTA and FQGNSA. DNA for the CDR3: TGTGCCAGCAGCCCTGGACTAGCGGGAGACGAGCAGTACTTC. This codes for CASSPGLAGDEQYF. The full variable domain, rest sourced from reference TRBV7-2 and TRBJ2-7, is GAGVSQSPSNKVTEKGKDVELRCDPISGHTALYWYRQSLGQGLEFLIYFQGNSAPDKSGLPSDRFSAERTGGSVSTLTIQRTQQEDSAVYLCASSPGLAGDEQYFGPGTRLTVT.

The chain combines TRBV7-2 with TRBJ1-5, with TRBD1 as a possible D gene (5 bases). This CDR3 has 16 amino acids. Per germline, CDR1 SGHTA and CDR2 FQGNSA. V shed 2 bases and J shed 0 bases, with 11 bases lying between them. The CDR3 here is CASSLFTRDSNQPQHF. CDR3 nucleotide sequence: TGTGCCAGCAGCTTATTTACCAGGGATAGCAATCAGCCCCAGCATTTT.

This clone was seen only once. This chain links TRBV7-2 with TRBJ2-3; tentatively, D is TRBD2 (5 bases). CDR1 is SGHTA, CDR2 FQGNSA, per germline. CDR3 size: 14 residues. V was clipped by 5 bases and J by 0 bases, with 9 bases between them. This chain's CDR3 is CASSTGLSTDTQYF. CDR3 nucleotides: TGTGCCAGCAGCACCGGACTGAGCACAGATACGCAGTATTTT.

The J gene is TRBJ1-5, the V gene TRBV10-3; no definite D call. Germline CDR1 and CDR2: ENHRY and SYGVKD. This CDR3 spans 12 amino acids. Trimming pared 10 bases from V and 2 bases from J, leaving 9 bases between. CDR3 in DNA: TGTGCCACCTCTGACGGCAATCAGCCCCAGCATTTT. It codes for CATSDGNQPQHF.

This clone appeared once. The chain links TRBV2 to TRBJ2-5; D ambiguous. V lost 0 bases and J lost 5, with 4 bases in between. CDR1 and CDR2 from the germline V gene are SNHLY and FYNNEI. This CDR3 has 12 residues. CDR3 amino acids: CASSEAEETQYF. DNA for the CDR3: TGTGCCAGCAGTGAAGCGGAGGAGACCCAGTACTTC.

The chain employs TRBV18 and TRBJ1-1; D is possibly TRBD1 (5 bases). The CDR3 is 13 residues long. The germline CDR1 and CDR2 sequences are KGHSH and LQKENI. V was trimmed by 6 bases and J by 1 base, leaving 9 bases between them. The CDR3 region has the DNA TGTGCCAGCTCTCCAGGACAGAACACTGAAGCTTTCTTT. The encoded protein is CASSPGQNTEAFF.

This clone has only a few counts. The CDR3 sequence is CASSFAGGREQYF. The DNA for the CDR3 is TGTGCCAGCAGCTTTGCGGGAGGTCGCGAGCAGTACTTC. The J gene is TRBJ2-7, the V gene TRBV7-9; 8 positions agree with TRBD2. From germline, CDR1 is SEHNR and CDR2 FQNEAQ (reference sequence). The junction had 4 bases not matched to a gene; V was cut back by 3 bases and J by 6 bases. CDR3 length: 13 residues.

This clone was recorded once. This sequence joins TRBV19 and TRBJ1-5; tentative D call: TRBD1 (6 bases). V lost 7 bases, J lost 4 bases, and 17 bases lay in between. CDR3 size: 15 residues. Germline-derived CDR1 and CDR2 are LNHDA and SQIVND (reference sequence). The CDR3 bases are TGTGCCAGTACGCAGGGGCTCAACCTAAATCAGCCCCAGCATTTT. It encodes CASTQGLNLNQPQHF.

A few counts support this clone. The V call is TRBV5-1, the J call TRBJ1-2; possible D gene TRBD1, 6 bases. The germline gives CDR1 SGHRS, CDR2 YFSETQ. The CDR3 spans 14 residues. V dropped 5 bases and J dropped 1 base, with 12 bases sitting between them. Written as DNA, the CDR3 is TGCGCCAGCAGGGGGGACATCCATAACTATGGCTACACCTTC. The encoded protein is CASRGDIHNYGYTF.